These 24 T cell receptor beta chains share one sample of origin, sequenced in a study of T cell repertoires in cytomegalovirus infection. TCRdb analysed the reads with MiXCR anew, one entry per CDR3 protein. The table records around 71,000 distinct CDR3 sequences, approximately 20% of them present only once. Antigens of these TCRs are unknown. Sequenced here: CD8+ T cells from cultured PBMCs, sampled from culture after CMV antigen stimulation. These receptors came from a human donor in good health (CMV status not recorded). Some clones in this sample may be carry-over from other donors' samples.

CDR3 sequence: CASSGTSSSYEQYF. CDR3 DNA: TGTGCCAGCAGCGGGACTTCGAGCTCCTACGAGCAGTACTTC. The chain links TRBV6-1 to TRBJ2-7; D perhaps matches TRBD2 (6 bases). The V gene's germline CDR1 is MNHNS and CDR2 SASEGT. V lost 6 bases to trimming and J lost 0 bases, with 12 bases between them. The CDR3 sequence is 14 residues long.

The chain joins TRBV2 to TRBJ2-1, with 15 positions matching TRBD2. J was trimmed by 10 bases and V by 6 bases; bases with no gene match: 10. Per the germline V gene, CDR1 is SNHLY and CDR2 is FYNNEI. The CDR3 is 16 amino acids. CDR3 protein: CASRDWTSGGAREQFF. DNA for the CDR3: TGTGCCAGCAGGGATTGGACTAGCGGGGGGGCCAGGGAGCAGTTCTTC.

The sample holds a few counts of this clonotype. The rearrangement uses TRBV28 and TRBJ2-1, with 8 bases aligning to TRBD2. The germline V gene encodes CDR1 MDHEN and CDR2 SYDVKM. The V gene end was trimmed by 6 bases and the J gene end by 5 bases; junction bases not matched to a gene: 3. The CDR3 contains 13 residues. The CDR3 region is CASSLLADNEQFF. In nucleotides, the CDR3 is TGTGCCAGCAGCTTACTAGCGGACAATGAGCAGTTCTTC.

The gene calls are TRBV7-3 and TRBJ2-2, with D tentatively TRBD2 (5 bases). Germline-derived CDR1 and CDR2 are SGHTA and FQGTGA. This CDR3 has 15 residues. Trimming left V 1 base short and J 1 base short, with 7 bases between. CDR3 sequence reads: CASSLIGGNTGELFF. The CDR3 DNA follows: TGTGCCAGCAGCTTAATCGGAGGGAACACCGGGGAGCTGTTTTTT.

This chain links TRBV10-2 with TRBJ1-1; D remains ambiguous. The CDR3 runs to 19 residues. V was cut by 2 bases and J by 4 bases, with 26 bases left in between. The germline gives CDR1 WSHSY, CDR2 SAAADI. The DNA of the CDR3 is TGCGCCAGCAGTGAGAGTTACCCCAGGAAGGGAGAGGCGGCCACTGAAGCTTTCTTT. Its protein is CASSESYPRKGEAATEAFF.

There are a few counts of this clonotype. The chain uses TRBV4-2 and TRBJ2-1, with a weak D call TRBD2 (6 bases). The CDR3 is 15 residues long. Germline V gene sequence: CDR1 LGHNA, CDR2 YNFKEQ. V lost 7 bases, J lost 2 bases, and 15 bases lay in between. This CDR3 is CASTTVAATYNEQFF. The CDR3 DNA is TGTGCCAGCACCACGGTAGCGGCGACCTACAATGAGCAGTTCTTC.

The CDR3 is CASSQTFMGNTEAFF. The CDR3 DNA follows: TGCGCCAGCAGCCAAACGTTCATGGGGAACACTGAAGCTTTCTTT. The chain joins TRBV4-3 to TRBJ1-1; D gene unclear. Germline CDR1 reads LGHNA; CDR2 reads YSLEER. The CDR3 loop spans 15 amino acids. Trimming took 2 bases from V and 1 from J, leaving 11 bases between them.

This clonotype was seen a few times. This chain links TRBV10-1 with TRBJ2-6; 11 bases agree with TRBD1. The CDR3 contains 17 residues. CDR1 and CDR2 (germline): WNHNN, SYGVQD (reference sequence). J lost 3 bases, V lost 4 bases, and 5 bases had no gene match. CDR3 nucleotide sequence: TGCGCCAGCAGTGGGACAGGGGGCGAAGATGGGGCCAACGTCCTGACTTTC. Amino acids: CASSGTGGEDGANVLTF.

The chain recombines TRBV27 with TRBJ2-7, with 10 bases identical to TRBD2. Trimming removed 6 bases from V and 4 bases from J; junction bases left unmatched: 9. Germline V gene lookup returns CDR1 MNHEY and CDR2 SMNVEV (reference sequence). The CDR3 has 15 amino acids. CDR3 in DNA: TGTGCCAGCAGCCCCCCGGGACTAGCGCTTTACGAGCAGTACTTC. The encoded protein is CASSPPGLALYEQYF.

This clonotype was seen more than once but under ten times. The V and J genes are TRBV7-2 and TRBJ2-7; no firm D call. V gave up 2 bases and J gave up 3 bases, with 5 bases separating them. The CDR3 runs to 12 residues. Germline V CDR1 and CDR2: SGHTA, FQGNSA. The CDR3 DNA sequence: TGTGCCAGCAGCTTAAATGACTACGAGCAGTACTTC. As protein: CASSLNDYEQYF.

The sample holds a few counts of this clonotype. The chain links TRBV7-2 to TRBJ1-6; no definite D call. Germline V gene data show CDR1 as SGHTA and CDR2 as FQGNSA. The V gene lost 1 base and the J gene lost 0 bases, with 13 bases spanning the gap. The CDR3 consists of 18 residues. CDR3 bases: TGTGCCAGCAGCTTAGTACCGACCCGAACCTCCTATAATTCACCCCTCCACTTT. Amino acids: CASSLVPTRTSYNSPLHF.

The V gene is TRBV7-9, the J gene TRBJ2-7; TRBD1 matches 8 bases. The V gene end was trimmed by 1 base and the J gene end by 6 bases; junction bases not matched to a gene: 14. CDR1 is SEHNR and CDR2 is FQNEAQ in the germline V gene (reference sequence). This CDR3 contains 17 residues. CDR3 DNA: TGTGCCAGCAGCTTAGATTTGACAGGGGAGGATCTGGGCGAGCAGTACTTC. This gives the protein CASSLDLTGEDLGEQYF.

This clonotype turned up a few times. The genes are TRBV7-8 and TRBJ2-1; no clear D gene. Trimming left V 2 bases short and J 5 bases short, with 10 bases between. The CDR3 loop spans 14 amino acids. Germline CDR1 SGHVS, CDR2 FQNEAQ. The CDR3 DNA reads as TGTGCCAGCAGCTTACGGCCTTTAGACAATGAGCAGTTCTTC. Translation gives CASSLRPLDNEQFF. The whole variable domain, remainder taken from reference TRBV7-8 and TRBJ2-1, is GAGVSQSPRYKVAKRGQDVALRCDPISGHVSLFWYQQALGQGPEFLTYFQNEAQLDKSGLPSDRFFAERPEGSVSTLKIQRTQQEDSAVYLCASSLRPLDNEQFFGPGTRLTVL.

In DNA form, the CDR3 reads TGTGCCAGCAGTTTATCGAGGACAGGTCTTTCATCATGGCCCCAGCATTTT. Translating it yields CASSLSRTGLSSWPQHF. This chain connects TRBV27 to TRBJ1-5; TRBD1 matches 7 bases. V trimming: 0 bases; J trimming: 9 bases; junction bases outside the gene matches: 14. The germline V gene encodes CDR1 MNHEY and CDR2 SMNVEV (reference sequence). CDR3 size: 17 residues.

The chain uses TRBV7-8 and TRBJ2-7; TRBD1 aligns across 7 bases. Trimming took 4 bases from V and 2 from J; bases not matched to a gene: 8. The germline V gene has CDR1 SGHVS and CDR2 FQNEAQ. CDR3 length: 15 residues. CDR3 sequence: CASSSLTGQPYEQYF. CDR3 sequence (DNA): TGTGCCAGCAGCTCCTTGACGGGACAGCCCTACGAGCAGTACTTC.

This clonotype was counted between two and nine times. The chain has TRBV12-3 or TRBV12-4 and TRBJ2-1; D possibly uses TRBD1 or TRBD2 (6 bases each). V dropped 5 bases and J dropped 6 bases, with 11 bases sitting between them. There are 13 residues in the CDR3. CDR3 region: CASSGGGVNEQFF. DNA for the CDR3: TGTGCCAGCAGTGGGGGCGGGGTCAATGAGCAGTTCTTC.

V and J are TRBV18 and TRBJ2-5; the match to TRBD1 covers 7 bases. CDR3 length: 17 amino acids. CDR1 and CDR2 (germline): KGHSH, LQKENI. V gave up 8 bases and J gave up 4 bases; unmatched junction bases: 19. CDR3 sequence: CASGFGQEVLAPETQYF. DNA for the CDR3: TGTGCCAGCGGGTTCGGACAGGAGGTTTTGGCGCCAGAGACCCAGTACTTC.

V is TRBV5-1 and J is TRBJ2-3, with 8 nucleotides matching TRBD2. Per germline, CDR1 SGHRS and CDR2 YFSETQ. The CDR3 contains 18 residues. The junction had 19 bases not matched to a gene; V was cut back by 3 bases and J by 7 bases. Written as DNA, the CDR3 is TGCGCCAGCAGCTGGCGGGGGGTTACTAGCCACTCAACCCATACGCAGTATTTT. Translation: CASSWRGVTSHSTHTQYF.

This clonotype was recorded many times. The chain uses TRBV7-2 and TRBJ2-3, with D unclear. The ends were cut back, 0 bases at V and 6 bases at J, with 16 bases in the middle. CDR3 length: 16 amino acids. Germline CDR1 reads SGHTA; CDR2 reads FQGNSA. CDR3: CASSLARSPSTDTQYF. CDR3 nucleotide sequence: TGTGCCAGCAGCTTAGCCCGCAGCCCTTCAACGGATACGCAGTATTTT.

This clonotype was found a few times. The CDR3 region has the DNA TGTGCCAGCAGCCCACTAAACTATGGCTACACCTTC. Translation: CASSPLNYGYTF. The chain has TRBV7-2 and TRBJ1-2; no reliable D call. Trimming removed 5 bases at V and 2 bases at J, with 6 bases between. CDR1 SGHTA and CDR2 FQGNSA come from the germline V gene. CDR3 length: 12 residues.

The rearrangement links TRBV7-9 to TRBJ1-1; TRBD1 agrees at 8 bases. Looked up from germline, CDR1 is SEHNR and CDR2 is FQNEAQ (reference sequence). There are 15 residues in the CDR3. With 6 bases clipped from V and 5 bases from J, the junction kept 11 bases outside the gene matches. The CDR3 here is CASRPPTGEGTEAFF. The CDR3 DNA sequence: TGTGCCAGCAGACCGCCGACAGGGGAGGGGACTGAAGCTTTCTTT.

This clonotype was found many times. The rearrangement joins TRBV7-2 to TRBJ1-1; 11 bases fit TRBD1. CDR1 and CDR2 from the germline V gene are SGHTA and FQGNSA. The CDR3 is made up of 15 amino acids. J lost 5 bases, V lost 2 bases, and 4 bases had no gene match. The CDR3 is CASSLYGTGGTEAFF. The CDR3 DNA reads TGTGCCAGCAGCTTATACGGGACAGGGGGGACTGAAGCTTTCTTT.

This clonotype was counted at least ten times. The chain joins TRBV4-1 to TRBJ2-7; D is possibly TRBD1 or TRBD2 (5 bases each). The V and J ends lost 4 bases and 2 bases respectively, with 12 bases between them. The germline V gene has CDR1 MGHRA and CDR2 YSYEKL. The CDR3 runs 14 residues. CDR3 DNA sequence: TGCGCCAGCAGCCGTACCTTGGGGGCCTACGAGCAGTACTTC. Protein product: CASSRTLGAYEQYF.

This clonotype was found many times. V and J are TRBV20-1 and TRBJ2-4; the D gene could be TRBD1 or TRBD2 (5 bases each). The CDR3 is 14 residues long. Trimming pared 1 base from V and 5 bases from J, leaving 12 bases between. CDR1 and CDR2 (germline): DFQATT, SNEGSKA (reference sequence). CDR3 region: CSARAPEGQNIQYF. The CDR3 bases are TGCAGTGCTAGAGCCCCTGAGGGACAAAACATTCAGTACTTC.